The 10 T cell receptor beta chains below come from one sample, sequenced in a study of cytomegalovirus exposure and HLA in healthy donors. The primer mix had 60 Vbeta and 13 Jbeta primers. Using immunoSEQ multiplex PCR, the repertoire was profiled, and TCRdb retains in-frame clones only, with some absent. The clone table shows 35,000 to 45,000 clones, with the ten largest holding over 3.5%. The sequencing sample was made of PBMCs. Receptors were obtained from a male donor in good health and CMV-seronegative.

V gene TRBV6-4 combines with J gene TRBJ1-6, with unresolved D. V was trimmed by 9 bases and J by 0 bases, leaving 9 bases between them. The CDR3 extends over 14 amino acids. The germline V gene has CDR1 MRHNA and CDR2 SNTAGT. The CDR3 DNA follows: TGTGCCAGGACGTCTAGCTCCTATAATTCACCCCTCCACTTT. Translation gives CARTSSSYNSPLHF.

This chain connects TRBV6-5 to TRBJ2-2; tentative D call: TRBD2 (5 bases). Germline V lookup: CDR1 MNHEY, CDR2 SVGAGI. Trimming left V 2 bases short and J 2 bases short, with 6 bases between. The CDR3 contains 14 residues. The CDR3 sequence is CASSYRTNTGELFF. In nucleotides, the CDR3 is TGTGCCAGCAGTTACCGGACTAACACCGGGGAGCTGTTTTTT.

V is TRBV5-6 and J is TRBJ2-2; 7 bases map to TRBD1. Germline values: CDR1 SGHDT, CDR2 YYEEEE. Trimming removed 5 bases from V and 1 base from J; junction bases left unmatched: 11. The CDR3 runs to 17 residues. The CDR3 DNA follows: TGTGCCAGCAGTTTCCCGACAGGGATCGGGAACACCGGGGAGCTGTTTTTT. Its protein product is CASSFPTGIGNTGELFF. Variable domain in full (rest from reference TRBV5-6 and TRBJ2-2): DAGVTQSPTHLIKTRGQQVTLRCSPKSGHDTVSWYQQALGQGPQFIFQYYEEEERQRGNFPDRFSGHQFPNYSSELNVNALLLGDSALYLCASSFPTGIGNTGELFFGEGSRLTVL.

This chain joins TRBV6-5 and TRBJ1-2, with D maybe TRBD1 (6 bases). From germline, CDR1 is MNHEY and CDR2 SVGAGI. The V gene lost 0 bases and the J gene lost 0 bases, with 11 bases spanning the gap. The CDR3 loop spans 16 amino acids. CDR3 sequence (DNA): TGTGCCAGCAGTTACTCGAGGACAGTAGCTAACTATGGCTACACCTTC. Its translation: CASSYSRTVANYGYTF.

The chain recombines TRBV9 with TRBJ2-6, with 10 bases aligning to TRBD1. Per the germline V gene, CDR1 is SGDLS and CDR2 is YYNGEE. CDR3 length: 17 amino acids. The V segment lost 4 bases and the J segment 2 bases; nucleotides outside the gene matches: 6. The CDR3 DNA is TGTGCCAGCAGCATCCGGGACAGGGGCACTGGGGCCAACGTCCTGACTTTC. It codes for CASSIRDRGTGANVLTF.

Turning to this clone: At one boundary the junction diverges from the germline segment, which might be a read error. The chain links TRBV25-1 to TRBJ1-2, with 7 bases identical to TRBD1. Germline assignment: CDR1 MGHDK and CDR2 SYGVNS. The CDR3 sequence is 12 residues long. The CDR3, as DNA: TGTGCCAGCAGGGGGACAGTTGGAGGCTACATCTTC. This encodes CASRGTVGGYIF.

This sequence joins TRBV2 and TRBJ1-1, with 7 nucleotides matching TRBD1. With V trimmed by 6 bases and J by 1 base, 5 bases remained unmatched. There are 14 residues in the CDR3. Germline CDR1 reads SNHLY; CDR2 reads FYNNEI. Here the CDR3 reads CASRAGTENTEAFF. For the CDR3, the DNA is TGTGCCAGCAGAGCAGGGACAGAGAACACTGAAGCTTTCTTT.

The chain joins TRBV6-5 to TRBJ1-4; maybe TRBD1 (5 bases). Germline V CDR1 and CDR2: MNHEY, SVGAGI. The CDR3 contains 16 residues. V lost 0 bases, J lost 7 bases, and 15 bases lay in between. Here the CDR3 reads CASSYSPGLPGEKLFF. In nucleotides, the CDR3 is TGTGCCAGCAGTTACTCACCGGGACTACCGGGTGAAAAACTGTTTTTT.

CDR3 nucleotide sequence: TGTGCCAGTCGATGGAATTGGGACAGCCTACAAGAGACCCAGTACTTC. It is translated as CASRWNWDSLQETQYF. The chain has TRBV27 and TRBJ2-5; 7 bases fit TRBD1. The CDR3 spans 16 residues. The germline gives CDR1 MNHEY, CDR2 SMNVEV (reference sequence). The ends lost 9 bases at V and 2 bases at J; junction bases unmatched: 15.

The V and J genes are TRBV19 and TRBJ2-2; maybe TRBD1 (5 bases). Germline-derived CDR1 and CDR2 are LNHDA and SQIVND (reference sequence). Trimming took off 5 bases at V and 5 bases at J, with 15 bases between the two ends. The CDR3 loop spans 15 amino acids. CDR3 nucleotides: TGTGCCAGTAGTCCTGGGCAGGGTAGGACCGGGGAGCTGTTTTTT. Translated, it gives CASSPGQGRTGELFF.